What follows are 24 T cell receptor beta chains derived from one specimen sequenced in a study of T cell repertoires in cytomegalovirus infection. These receptors have no known antigen. Via MiXCR, TCRdb re-called the reads, giving one row per CDR3 protein. The table has approximately 270,000 distinct CDR3 sequences, under 25% seen once. The sample in question was cultured PBMCs, obtained from culture after CMV antigen stimulation. The receptors here all came from a human donor in good health (CMV status not recorded). Some clones in this sample may be carry-over from other donors' samples.

This clonotype was detected only a few times. The CDR3 loop reads CASSYFGPSTDTQYF. CDR3 nucleotides: TGTGCCAGCAGTTACTTCGGGCCTAGCACAGATACGCAGTATTTT. The genes are TRBV6-2 or TRBV6-3 and TRBJ2-3; D gene ambiguous. Trimming removed 1 base at V and 0 bases at J, with 8 bases between. CDR1 and CDR2 (germline): MNHEY, SVGEGT. The CDR3 runs 15 residues.

This clonotype was picked up a small number of times. The V gene is TRBV19, the J gene TRBJ2-1; TRBD2 matches at 12 bases. This CDR3 has 15 residues. CDR1 and CDR2 (germline): LNHDA, SQIVND (reference sequence). With V trimmed by 5 bases and J by 8 bases, 7 bases remained unmatched. The chain's CDR3 is CASSWTSGILYEQFF. The CDR3 bases are TGTGCCAGTAGTTGGACTAGCGGGATATTGTATGAGCAGTTCTTC.

The J gene is TRBJ1-2, the V gene TRBV12-3 or TRBV12-4; no reliable D call. There are 12 residues in the CDR3. Trimming shortened V by 6 bases and J by 13 bases, and 18 bases separated the two germline ends. The CDR3 DNA follows: TGTGCCAGCAGCTCCGGACGTAGGGTGTGCACCTTC. Its protein is CASSSGRRVCTF.

V is TRBV3-1 and J is TRBJ2-2; D ambiguous. V dropped 2 bases and J dropped 5 bases, with 12 bases sitting between them. The CDR3 spans 15 residues. Germline lookup yields CDR1 LGHDT and CDR2 YNNKEL (reference sequence). The CDR3: CASSQTALSTGELFF. The CDR3 DNA reads as TGTGCCAGCAGCCAAACCGCCCTCTCGACCGGGGAGCTGTTTTTT. Combining the CDR3 with reference TRBV3-1 and TRBJ2-2 gives the whole variable domain DTAVSQTPKYLVTQMGNDKSIKCEQNLGHDTMYWYKQDSKKFLKIMFSYNNKELIINETVPNRFSPKSPDKAHLNLHINSLELGDSAVYFCASSQTALSTGELFFGEGSRLTVL.

V is TRBV12-3 or TRBV12-4 and J is TRBJ2-1, with D unclear. This CDR3 is 16 amino acids long. V lost 5 bases and J 0 bases, leaving 14 bases between the germline ends. CDR3 bases: TGTGCCAGCAGTCCCCGTCGGACGAGCTCCTACAATGAGCAGTTCTTC. Its protein product is CASSPRRTSSYNEQFF.

This clonotype was counted at least ten times. V gene TRBV7-9 combines with J gene TRBJ1-1; no clear D. V was trimmed by 1 base and J by 0 bases, leaving 6 bases between them. The CDR3 is 14 residues long. Germline V gives CDR1 SEHNR, CDR2 FQNEAQ (reference sequence). The CDR3 region is CASSLERVNTEAFF. CDR3 sequence (DNA): TGTGCCAGCAGCTTAGAGAGGGTGAACACTGAAGCTTTCTTT.

This clonotype has at least ten counts. The chain uses TRBV7-2 and TRBJ2-7; TRBD2 is a possible D gene (6 bases). The V and J ends lost 5 bases and 1 base respectively, with 15 bases between them. Germline CDR1 and CDR2: SGHTA and FQGNSA. The CDR3 consists of 15 residues. Here the CDR3 DNA reads TGTGCCAGCAGCCCTCGAGGAGGGATGTCCTACGAGCAGTACTTC. Its translation: CASSPRGGMSYEQYF.

This clonotype was seen a few times. The chain combines TRBV6-1 with TRBJ2-3, with a tentative D call TRBD2 (7 bases). CDR3 size: 12 residues. The V gene's germline CDR1 is MNHNS and CDR2 SASEGT. Trimming cost V 8 bases and J 10 bases, with 16 bases left between them. CDR3 amino acids: CASSSGAGAQYF. The CDR3 region has the DNA TGTGCCAGCTCGTCGGGGGCGGGAGCGCAGTATTTT.

CDR3 sequence (DNA): TGTGCCAGCAGTTTACGACAGGGGAGGGGATATGGCTACACCTTC. Translating it yields CASSLRQGRGYGYTF. The rearrangement joins TRBV12-3 or TRBV12-4 to TRBJ1-2, with 8 positions matching TRBD1. CDR3 length: 15 amino acids. After removal of 2 bases from V and 5 bases from J, the junction contained 7 bases not matched to a gene.

V is TRBV9 and J is TRBJ1-2; D is possibly TRBD1 (5 bases). The V gene's germline CDR1 is SGDLS and CDR2 YYNGEE. Between the trimmed V and J ends, which lost 0 bases and 7 bases, there was a span of 13 bases. This CDR3 has 14 amino acids. The CDR3 region is CASSVAGTVGGYTF. The CDR3 nucleotides are TGTGCCAGCAGCGTAGCAGGGACGGTTGGTGGCTACACCTTC.

The chain links TRBV4-1 to TRBJ2-7, with a possible D match to TRBD1 (6 bases). Germline V gene data show CDR1 as MGHRA and CDR2 as YSYEKL. The CDR3 is 14 amino acids. Deletions cut 0 bases from V and 1 base from J, with 7 bases between. This CDR3 is CASSQEGGSYEQYV. CDR3 nucleotide sequence: TGCGCCAGCAGCCAAGAAGGGGGTTCCTACGAGCAGTACGTC.

V is TRBV11-2 and J is TRBJ2-1; no definite D call. The CDR3 loop spans 14 amino acids. Germline-derived CDR1 and CDR2 are SGHAT and FQNNGV. V was trimmed by 8 bases and J by 8 bases, leaving 19 bases between them. CDR3 sequence reads: CASLPMAANDEQFF. CDR3 sequence (DNA): TGTGCCAGCCTCCCGATGGCGGCGAACGATGAGCAGTTCTTC.

The chain recombines TRBV28 with TRBJ2-3; 13 nucleotides align to TRBD2. CDR3 size: 18 residues. Losses at the gene ends were 6 bases for V and 4 bases for J; bases not matched to a gene: 13. Germline CDR1 reads MDHEN; CDR2 reads SYDVKM. The CDR3 region is CASSTDWTSGRISDTQYF. CDR3 in DNA: TGTGCCAGCAGCACCGACTGGACTAGCGGGAGAATCTCAGATACGCAGTATTTT.

This clonotype was seen repeatedly, ten times or more. The chain has TRBV7-2 and TRBJ1-2, with TRBD1 as a possible D gene (6 bases). CDR1 SGHTA and CDR2 FQGNSA come from the germline V gene. The V and J ends lost 5 bases and 8 bases respectively, with 21 bases between them. This CDR3 has 15 amino acids. CDR3 amino acids: CASSPSGLGGNGYTF. The CDR3 coding sequence is TGTGCCAGCAGCCCAAGCGGGCTGGGGGGCAACGGCTACACCTTC.

This clonotype was seen a few times. The chain uses TRBV5-4 and TRBJ1-1; D perhaps matches TRBD1 (5 bases). Trimming shortened V by 3 bases and J by 6 bases, and 18 bases separated the two germline ends. This CDR3 region has 15 residues. Germline CDR1 SGHNT, CDR2 YYREEE (reference sequence). CDR3 nucleotides: TGTGCCAGCAGCTCCCTGGACAAGGCCTTCGCTGAAGCTTTCTTT. Residues: CASSSLDKAFAEAFF.

Only a few counts were recorded for this clonotype. The chain is built from TRBV5-1 and TRBJ2-1, with 12 bases that match TRBD2. The germline gives CDR1 SGHRS, CDR2 YFSETQ. After removal of 4 bases from V and 4 bases from J, the junction contained 6 bases not matched to a gene. The CDR3 covers 16 residues. The CDR3 DNA follows: TGCGCCAGCAGCCCGGGACTAGCGGGTTTATACAATGAGCAGTTCTTC. Encoded protein: CASSPGLAGLYNEQFF.

The chain recombines TRBV12-3 or TRBV12-4 with TRBJ2-1, with D unresolved. V lost 3 bases, J lost 9 bases, and 18 bases lay in between. This CDR3 comprises 15 residues. CDR3 region: CASSLGPSGTSEQFF. In nucleotides, the CDR3 is TGTGCCAGCAGTTTGGGCCCCTCCGGTACAAGTGAGCAGTTCTTC.

The sample holds one count of this clonotype. The genes are TRBV18 and TRBJ2-1, with 8 bases lining up with TRBD1. Germline V gene sequence: CDR1 KGHSH, CDR2 LQKENI. The length of the CDR3 is 16 residues. Losses at the gene ends were 6 bases for V and 6 bases for J; bases not matched to a gene: 13. DNA for the CDR3: TGTGCCAGCTCGCACCGTGGGGACAGGCTCTCCAATGAGCAGTTCTTC. This encodes CASSHRGDRLSNEQFF. Based on the CDR3 plus reference TRBV18 and TRBJ2-1, the full variable domain is NAGVMQNPRHLVRRRGQEARLRCSPMKGHSHVYWYRQLPEEGLKFMVYLQKENIIDESGMPKERFSAEFPKEGPSILRIQQVVRGDSAAYFCASSHRGDRLSNEQFFGPGTRLTVL.

This sequence joins TRBV19 and TRBJ1-2; a possible D gene is TRBD1 (5 bases). V lost 2 bases, J lost 4 bases, and 23 bases lay in between. Germline V gene sequence: CDR1 LNHDA, CDR2 SQIVND (reference sequence). The CDR3 length is 18 residues. CDR3 region: CASSIPGAGFTPVYGYTF. The CDR3 DNA reads as TGTGCCAGTAGTATACCCGGGGCCGGCTTTACTCCTGTCTATGGCTACACCTTC.

The sample holds a few counts of this clonotype. The chain's CDR3 is CASSTRLGENNEQFF. For the CDR3, the DNA is TGTGCCAGTAGTACCCGTCTGGGGGAGAACAATGAGCAGTTCTTC. The chain is built from TRBV19 and TRBJ2-1; either TRBD1 or TRBD2 may fit D (5 bases each). Between the trimmed V and J ends, which lost 4 bases and 5 bases, there was a span of 15 bases. CDR3 length: 15 residues. Looked up from germline, CDR1 is LNHDA and CDR2 is SQIVND (reference sequence).

This rearrangement joins TRBV7-9 to TRBJ2-7; 8 nucleotides match TRBD2. This CDR3 has 15 residues. Trimming took 5 bases from V and 6 from J; bases not matched to a gene: 12. Germline V gene sequence: CDR1 SEHNR, CDR2 FQNEAQ (reference sequence). The CDR3 spells CASSALAGYIREQYF. CDR3 coding DNA: TGTGCCAGCAGCGCTTTAGCGGGGTATATACGCGAGCAGTACTTC.

The chain carries TRBV20-1 and TRBJ2-5; weak D call: TRBD2 (5 bases). Germline V gives CDR1 DFQATT, CDR2 SNEGSKA (reference sequence). Deletions cut 4 bases from V and 1 base from J, with 7 bases between. The CDR3 runs 12 residues. The CDR3 nucleotides are TGCAGTGCTAAAACTAGCCAAGAGACCCAGTACTTC. Translation gives CSAKTSQETQYF.

This chain uses TRBV10-2 with TRBJ2-7; D possibly matches TRBD1 or TRBD2 (5 bases each). Per germline, CDR1 WSHSY and CDR2 SAAADI. Trimming took 2 bases from V and 3 from J, leaving 20 bases between them. This CDR3 contains 17 residues. The CDR3 loop is CASSERSGTFKIYEQYV. The DNA for the CDR3 is TGCGCCAGCAGTGAGCGCTCCGGGACCTTTAAAATCTACGAGCAGTACGTC.

The genes are TRBV15 and TRBJ2-5, with D hard to call. CDR1 is LNHNV, CDR2 YYDKDF, per germline (reference sequence). V dropped 5 bases and J dropped 5 bases, with 18 bases sitting between them. This CDR3 has 15 amino acids. CDR3 DNA sequence: TGTGCCACCAGCCAAATAGCCTCAGGCCCCGAGACCCAGTACTTC. It yields the protein CATSQIASGPETQYF.